What follows are 13 T cell receptor beta chains derived from one specimen sequenced in a study of blood T cells in healthy people across ages (dated by TCRdb to the mid-2010s). Receptor amplification or capture employed 5' RACE. For sequencing, an Illumina HiSeq 2500 was employed. A second PCR of roughly 7 to 11 cycles was performed with a sample-barcoded 5' primer and a J-beta primer mix. TCRdb took the public reads, trimmed them with fastp at Q25, ran MiXCR for clone calling and kept in-frame beta chains. Duplicate CDR3 protein sequences are folded into a single record with the most common DNA and genes. The sample table shows 750,000 to 850,000 distinct CDR3 sequences, and 20% to 25% are seen once. 3.7% of the sample is taken by the ten largest. This sample also appeared in a second study, on T cells of mothers and their children.

The material sequenced was blood. Receptors were obtained from a boy between 10 and 17 years old in good health.

As to this clonotype: A junction boundary mismatches the germline segment, possibly from a read error. J is TRBJ2-3 and V is TRBV5-1; no firm D call. The germline CDR1 and CDR2 sequences are SGHRS and YFSETQ. This CDR3 is built from 16 residues. Here the CDR3 reads CASSLVLTAGADTRYF. DNA for the CDR3: TGCGCCAGCAGCTTGGTTTTGACGGCCGGAGCAGATACGCGGTATTTT.

This clonotype was counted once. The chain uses TRBV28 and TRBJ2-4; no firm D call. Deletions cut 7 bases from V and 3 bases from J, with 13 bases between. CDR1 and CDR2 from the germline V gene are MDHEN and SYDVKM. The CDR3 spans 14 residues. CDR3 DNA: TGTGCCAGCACCTCCGTGGATTACAAAAACATTCAGTACTTC. Residues: CASTSVDYKNIQYF.

This chain joins TRBV20-1 and TRBJ2-1, with D possibly being TRBD2 (5 bases). The length of the CDR3 is 15 residues. Trimming left V 3 bases short and J 2 bases short, with 14 bases between. Germline V CDR1 and CDR2: DFQATT, SNEGSKA (reference sequence). The CDR3 loop is CSASEGGSPYNEQFF. The CDR3 DNA follows: TGCAGTGCTAGTGAGGGCGGCAGTCCCTACAATGAGCAGTTCTTC.

The gene calls are TRBV9 and TRBJ1-1, with no clear D. The CDR3 covers 13 residues. Germline assignment: CDR1 SGDLS and CDR2 YYNGEE. Trimming took 3 bases from V and 7 from J, leaving 13 bases between them. CDR3 DNA: TGTGCCAGCAGCGCCAACCCCTTTTATGAAGCTTTCTTT. Residues: CASSANPFYEAFF. The full variable domain, with the rest looked up from reference TRBV9 and TRBJ1-1, is DSGVTQTPKHLITATGQRVTLRCSPRSGDLSVYWYQQSLDQGLQFLIQYYNGEERAKGNILERFSAQQFPDLHSELNLSSLELGDSALYFCASSANPFYEAFFGQGTRLTVV.

This clonotype turned up a few times. The chain recombines TRBV6-5 with TRBJ1-2; 7 bases fit TRBD1. The CDR3 runs 15 residues. Unmatched junction bases numbered 16, after V lost 6 bases and J lost 9 bases. The V gene's germline CDR1 is MNHEY and CDR2 SVGAGI. The CDR3 spells CASRPTGLSSESYTF. The DNA for the CDR3 is TGTGCCAGCAGGCCGACAGGGCTATCGTCGGAGAGCTACACCTTC.

The chain uses TRBV4-3 and TRBJ1-3; possible D gene TRBD1, 6 bases. V lost 0 bases and J 4 bases, leaving 10 bases between the germline ends. Germline V gene sequence: CDR1 LGHNA, CDR2 YSLEER. This CDR3 is 15 amino acids long. The CDR3 nucleotides are TGCGCCAGCAGCCAAGAGGGGACATCCGGAAACACCATATATTTT. Encoded protein: CASSQEGTSGNTIYF.

A few counts support this clonotype. The chain uses TRBV20-1 and TRBJ2-1; D not resolved. The V end was cut by 0 bases, the J end by 2 bases, with 11 bases between. The CDR3 runs 15 residues. In germline, CDR1 is DFQATT, CDR2 SNEGSKA (reference sequence). This CDR3 is CSARDTGSTYNEQFF. The CDR3 nucleotides read TGCAGTGCTAGAGATACGGGCTCCACCTACAATGAGCAGTTCTTC.

This chain uses TRBV3-1 with TRBJ2-5; 14 bases are shared with TRBD2. This CDR3 comprises 17 residues. Germline loops: CDR1 LGHDT, CDR2 YNNKEL (reference sequence). V lost 8 bases to trimming and J lost 0 bases; unmatched junction nucleotides: 8. The CDR3 coding sequence is TGTGCCAGCGGCGGGACTAGCGGGGGTTATTACCAAGAGACCCAGTACTTC. Its protein is CASGGTSGGYYQETQYF.

The rearrangement uses TRBV20-1 and TRBJ2-4; a weak D match, TRBD1 (8 bases). V lost 8 bases and J 6 bases, leaving 23 bases between the germline ends. CDR1 is DFQATT and CDR2 is SNEGSKA in the germline V gene (reference sequence). The CDR3 sequence is 15 residues long. The CDR3 sequence: CSPHPSTGEGNIQYF. DNA for the CDR3: TGCAGTCCGCACCCTTCGACAGGGGAGGGAAACATTCAGTACTTC.

This clonotype has only a few counts. J is TRBJ1-5 and V is TRBV4-1; no clear D. This CDR3 has 14 residues. Per germline, CDR1 MGHRA and CDR2 YSYEKL. Trimming removed 0 bases from V and 2 bases from J, with 5 bases in between. CDR3 in DNA: TGCGCCAGCAGCCAAGAACGGGGCAATCAGCCCCAGCATTTT. Amino acid sequence: CASSQERGNQPQHF.

This rearrangement joins TRBV20-1 to TRBJ2-1; D is uncertain. V lost 6 bases and J lost 3, with 12 bases in between. The CDR3 covers 13 residues. Germline lookup yields CDR1 DFQATT and CDR2 SNEGSKA (reference sequence). CDR3 DNA sequence: TGCAGTGCGGCGATAGGGTTCTACAATGAGCAGTTCTTC. Encoded protein: CSAAIGFYNEQFF.

The table lists this clonotype with a few counts. V usage is TRBV28 and J usage is TRBJ1-2; 8 bases align to TRBD1. The CDR3 is 15 amino acids. The germline gives CDR1 MDHEN, CDR2 SYDVKM. V lost 4 bases, J lost 5 bases, and 9 bases stayed unmatched. The CDR3 protein is CASSSGQAKIYGYTF. The CDR3 DNA is TGTGCCAGCAGTTCGGGACAGGCGAAAATTTATGGCTACACCTTC.

This chain uses TRBV5-5 with TRBJ2-7, with 9 bases aligning to TRBD2. CDR1 SGHKS and CDR2 YYEKEE come from the germline V gene (reference sequence). V dropped 0 bases and J dropped 12; count of bases not matched to a gene: 13. The CDR3 totals 15 residues. The CDR3: CASSLGGLASSLPYF. In DNA form, the CDR3 reads TGTGCCAGCAGCTTGGGTGGACTAGCGTCCTCTCTACCGTACTTC.